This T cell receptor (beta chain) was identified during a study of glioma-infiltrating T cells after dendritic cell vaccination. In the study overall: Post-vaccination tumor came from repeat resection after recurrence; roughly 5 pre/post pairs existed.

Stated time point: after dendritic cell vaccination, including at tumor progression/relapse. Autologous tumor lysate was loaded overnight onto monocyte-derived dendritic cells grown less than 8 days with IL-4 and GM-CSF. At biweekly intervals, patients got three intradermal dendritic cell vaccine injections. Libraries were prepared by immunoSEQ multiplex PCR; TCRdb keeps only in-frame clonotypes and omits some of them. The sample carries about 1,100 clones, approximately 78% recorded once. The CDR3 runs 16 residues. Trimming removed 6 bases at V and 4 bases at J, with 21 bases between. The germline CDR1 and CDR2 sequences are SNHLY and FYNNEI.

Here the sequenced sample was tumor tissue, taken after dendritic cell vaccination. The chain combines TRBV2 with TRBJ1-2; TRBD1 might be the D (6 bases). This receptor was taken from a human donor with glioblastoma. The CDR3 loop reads CASRGQQGKPPYGYTF. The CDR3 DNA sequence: TGTGCCAGCAGAGGACAACAGGGTAAACCACCCTATGGCTACACCTTC.